One T cell receptor beta chain is described in this entry. Its target is unknown. This record comes from a study of blood T cells in healthy people across ages. Study results and limitations: It was not possible, with unsorted PBMCs, to conclusively compare naive and antigen-experienced cells.

Germline V gene lookup returns CDR1 DFQATT and CDR2 SNEGSKA (reference sequence). The CDR3 sequence is 14 residues long. Combining a sample-barcoded 5' primer with a J-beta primer mix, a second PCR ran for about 7 to 11 cycles. TCRdb analysed the 5' RACE reads with MiXCR anew, one entry per CDR3 protein. The table includes roughly 560,000 distinct CDR3 sequences, less than 25% detected once. This sample also belongs to another study, concerning T cells of mothers and their children. That study reports: For cDNA synthesis, the complete extracted RNA was used (1.5 ug per 15 ul).

This chain links TRBV20-1 with TRBJ2-5, with 7 bases matching TRBD2. The DNA end is a closer match to TRBJ2-7, so the J assignment may be wrong. The sample taken for sequencing was blood. The receptor was isolated from a boy younger than 18 in good health. The CDR3 sequence: CSAGRGNPTYEQYF. The DNA for the CDR3 is TGCAGTGCAGGGCGGGGGAACCCTACCTACGAGCAGTACTTC.